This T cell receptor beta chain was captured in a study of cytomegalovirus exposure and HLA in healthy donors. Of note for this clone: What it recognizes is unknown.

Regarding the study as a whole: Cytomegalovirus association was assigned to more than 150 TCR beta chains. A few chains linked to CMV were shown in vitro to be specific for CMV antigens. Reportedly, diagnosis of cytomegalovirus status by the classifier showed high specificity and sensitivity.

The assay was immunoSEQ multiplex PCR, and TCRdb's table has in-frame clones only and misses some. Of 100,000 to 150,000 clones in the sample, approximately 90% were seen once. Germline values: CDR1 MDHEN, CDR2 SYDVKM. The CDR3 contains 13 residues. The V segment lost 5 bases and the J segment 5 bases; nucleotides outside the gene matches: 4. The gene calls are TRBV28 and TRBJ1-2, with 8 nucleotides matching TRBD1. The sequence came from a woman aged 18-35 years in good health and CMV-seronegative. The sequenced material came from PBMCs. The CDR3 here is CASSDRGVYGYTF. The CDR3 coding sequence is TGTGCCAGCAGTGACAGGGGAGTTTATGGCTACACCTTC.